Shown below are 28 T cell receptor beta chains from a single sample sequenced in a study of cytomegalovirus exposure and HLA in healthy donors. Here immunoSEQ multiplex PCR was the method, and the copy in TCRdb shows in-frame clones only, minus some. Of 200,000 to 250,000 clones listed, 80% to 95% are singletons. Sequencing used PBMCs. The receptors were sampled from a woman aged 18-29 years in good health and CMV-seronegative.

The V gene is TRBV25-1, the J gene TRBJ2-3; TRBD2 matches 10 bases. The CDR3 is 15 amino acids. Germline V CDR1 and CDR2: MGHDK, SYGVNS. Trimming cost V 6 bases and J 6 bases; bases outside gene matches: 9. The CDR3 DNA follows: TGTGCCAGCAGCTCAGCGGGAGGGTTTGGGGATACGCAGTATTTT. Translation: CASSSAGGFGDTQYF.

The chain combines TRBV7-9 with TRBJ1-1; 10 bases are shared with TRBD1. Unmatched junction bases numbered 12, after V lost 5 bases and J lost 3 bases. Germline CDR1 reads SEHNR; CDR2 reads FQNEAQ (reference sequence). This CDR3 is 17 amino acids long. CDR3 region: CASSADPGQGLDTEAFF. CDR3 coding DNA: TGTGCCAGCAGCGCAGATCCGGGACAGGGGTTGGACACTGAAGCTTTCTTT.

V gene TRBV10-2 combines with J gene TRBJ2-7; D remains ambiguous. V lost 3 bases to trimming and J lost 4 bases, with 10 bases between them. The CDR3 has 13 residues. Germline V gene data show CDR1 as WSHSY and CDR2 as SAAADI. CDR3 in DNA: TGCGCCAGCAGTGATTCGGAGTGGTACGAGCAGTACTTC. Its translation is CASSDSEWYEQYF.

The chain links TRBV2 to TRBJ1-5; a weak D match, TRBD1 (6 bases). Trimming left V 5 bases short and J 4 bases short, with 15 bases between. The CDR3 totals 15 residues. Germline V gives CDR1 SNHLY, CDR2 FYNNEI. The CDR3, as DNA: TGTGCCAGCAGTCCAGGGTTAGGGGGTAATCAGCCCCAGCATTTT. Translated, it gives CASSPGLGGNQPQHF.

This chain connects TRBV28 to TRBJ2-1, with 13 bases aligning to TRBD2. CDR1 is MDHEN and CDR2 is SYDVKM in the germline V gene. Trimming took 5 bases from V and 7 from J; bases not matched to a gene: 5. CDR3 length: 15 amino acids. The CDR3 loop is CASSVGLAGVNEQFF. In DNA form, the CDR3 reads TGTGCCAGCAGTGTTGGACTAGCGGGAGTGAATGAGCAGTTCTTC.

CDR3 bases: TGCGCCAGCAGCCGGAGAGTGGGTGATCAGAATTCACCCCTCCACTTT. Its protein product is CASSRRVGDQNSPLHF. V usage is TRBV4-1 and J usage is TRBJ1-6; D is unresolved. The CDR3 has 16 residues. Germline V gene data show CDR1 as MGHRA and CDR2 as YSYEKL. Trimming pared 4 bases from V and 7 bases from J, leaving 17 bases between.

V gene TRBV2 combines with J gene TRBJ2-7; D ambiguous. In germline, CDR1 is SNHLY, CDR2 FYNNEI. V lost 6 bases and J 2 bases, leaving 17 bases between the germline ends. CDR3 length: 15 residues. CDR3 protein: CASSESGMRTYEQYF. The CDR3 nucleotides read TGTGCCAGCAGCGAGTCAGGAATGCGCACCTACGAGCAGTACTTC.

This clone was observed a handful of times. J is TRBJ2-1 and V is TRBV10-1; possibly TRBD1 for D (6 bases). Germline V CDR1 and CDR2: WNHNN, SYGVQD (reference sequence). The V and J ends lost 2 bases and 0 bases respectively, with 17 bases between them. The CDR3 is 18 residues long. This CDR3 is CASSETAGAYSSYNEQFF. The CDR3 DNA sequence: TGCGCCAGCAGTGAGACGGCAGGGGCTTATAGCTCCTACAATGAGCAGTTCTTC.

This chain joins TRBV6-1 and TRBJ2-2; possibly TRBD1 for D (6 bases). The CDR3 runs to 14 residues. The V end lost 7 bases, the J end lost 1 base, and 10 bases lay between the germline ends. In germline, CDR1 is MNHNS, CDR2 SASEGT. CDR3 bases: TGTGCCAGCACTGGACAGAAGAACACCGGGGAGCTGTTTTTT. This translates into CASTGQKNTGELFF.

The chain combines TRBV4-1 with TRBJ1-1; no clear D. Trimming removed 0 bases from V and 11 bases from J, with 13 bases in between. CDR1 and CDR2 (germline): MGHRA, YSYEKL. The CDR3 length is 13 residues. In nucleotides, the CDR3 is TGCGCCAGCAGCCAAGAATTACAAGGCAGGGCTTTCTTT. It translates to CASSQELQGRAFF.

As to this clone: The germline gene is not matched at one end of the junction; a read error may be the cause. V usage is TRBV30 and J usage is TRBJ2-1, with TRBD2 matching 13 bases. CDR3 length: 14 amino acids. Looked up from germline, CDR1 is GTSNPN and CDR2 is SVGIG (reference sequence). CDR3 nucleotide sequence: TGTGCCTGGAGTGAAACAGGACTAGCGGGGGACTGGATCTTC. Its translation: CAWSETGLAGDWIF.

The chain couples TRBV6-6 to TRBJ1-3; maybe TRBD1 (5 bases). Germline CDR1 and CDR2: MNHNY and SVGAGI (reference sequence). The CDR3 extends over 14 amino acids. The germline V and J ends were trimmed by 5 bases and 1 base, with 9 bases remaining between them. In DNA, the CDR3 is TGTGCCAGCAGTCAAAGGGGATCTGGAAACACCATATATTTT. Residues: CASSQRGSGNTIYF.

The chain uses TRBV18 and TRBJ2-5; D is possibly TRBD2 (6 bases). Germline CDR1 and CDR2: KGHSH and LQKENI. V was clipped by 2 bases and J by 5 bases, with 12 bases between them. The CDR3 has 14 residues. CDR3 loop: CASSPSGGFETQYF. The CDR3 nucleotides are TGTGCCAGCTCACCATCTGGGGGGTTTGAGACCCAGTACTTC.

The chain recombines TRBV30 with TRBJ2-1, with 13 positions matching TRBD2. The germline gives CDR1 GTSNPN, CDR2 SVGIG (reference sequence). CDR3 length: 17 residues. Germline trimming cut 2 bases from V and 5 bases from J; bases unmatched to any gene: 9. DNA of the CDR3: TGTGCCTGGAGTCCCGGGACTAGCGGGAATCCCAACAATGAGCAGTTCTTC. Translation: CAWSPGTSGNPNNEQFF.

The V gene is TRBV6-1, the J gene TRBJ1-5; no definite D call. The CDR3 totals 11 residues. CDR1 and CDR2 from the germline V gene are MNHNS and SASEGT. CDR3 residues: CSSGIDQPQHF. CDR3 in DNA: TGTTCCTCGGGGATCGATCAGCCCCAGCATTTT.

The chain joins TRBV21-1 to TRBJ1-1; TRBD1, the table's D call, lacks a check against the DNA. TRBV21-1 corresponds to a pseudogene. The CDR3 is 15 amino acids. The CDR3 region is CASSKDRRGGGGAFF. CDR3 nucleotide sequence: TGTGCCAGCAGCAAGGACAGACGCGGAGGAGGGGGCGCTTTCTTT.

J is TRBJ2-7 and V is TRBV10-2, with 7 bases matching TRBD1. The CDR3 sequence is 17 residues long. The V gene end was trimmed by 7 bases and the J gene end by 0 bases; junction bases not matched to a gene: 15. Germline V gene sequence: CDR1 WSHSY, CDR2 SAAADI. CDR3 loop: CASTPRRQGVFSYEQYF. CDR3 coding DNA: TGCGCCAGCACCCCCCGAAGGCAGGGGGTTTTCTCCTACGAGCAGTACTTC.

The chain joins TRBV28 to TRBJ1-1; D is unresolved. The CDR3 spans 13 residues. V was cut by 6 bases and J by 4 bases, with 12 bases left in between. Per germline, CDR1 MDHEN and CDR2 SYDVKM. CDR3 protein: CASSPTRVTEAFF. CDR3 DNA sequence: TGTGCCAGCAGCCCAACCCGGGTCACTGAAGCTTTCTTT.

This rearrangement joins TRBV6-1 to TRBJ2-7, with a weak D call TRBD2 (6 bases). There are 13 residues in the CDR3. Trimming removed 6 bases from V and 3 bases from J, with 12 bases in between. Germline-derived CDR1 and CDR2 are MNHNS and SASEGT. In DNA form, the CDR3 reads TGTGCCAGCAGACCCGGGACTCGCTACGAGCAGTACTTC. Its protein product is CASRPGTRYEQYF.

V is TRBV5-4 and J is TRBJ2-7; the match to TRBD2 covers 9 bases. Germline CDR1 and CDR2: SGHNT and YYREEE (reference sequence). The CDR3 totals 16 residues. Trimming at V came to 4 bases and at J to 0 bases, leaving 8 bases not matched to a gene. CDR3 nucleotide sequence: TGTGCCAGCAGCCGCTATAGCGGGGGCAGCTCCTACGAGCAGTACTTC. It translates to CASSRYSGGSSYEQYF.

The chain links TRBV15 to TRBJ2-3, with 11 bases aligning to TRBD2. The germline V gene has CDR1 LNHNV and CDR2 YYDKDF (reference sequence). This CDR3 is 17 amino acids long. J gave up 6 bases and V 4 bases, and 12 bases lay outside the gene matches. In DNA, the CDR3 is TGTGCCACCAGCACCTTCCGACTAGCGGGAAAGCCGGATACGCAGTATTTT. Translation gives CATSTFRLAGKPDTQYF. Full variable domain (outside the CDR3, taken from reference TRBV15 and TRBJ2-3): DAMVIQNPRYQVTQFGKPVTLSCSQTLNHNVMYWYQQKSSQAPKLLFHYYDKDFNNEADTPDNFQSRRPNTSFCFLDIRSPGLGDTAMYLCATSTFRLAGKPDTQYFGPGTRLTVL.

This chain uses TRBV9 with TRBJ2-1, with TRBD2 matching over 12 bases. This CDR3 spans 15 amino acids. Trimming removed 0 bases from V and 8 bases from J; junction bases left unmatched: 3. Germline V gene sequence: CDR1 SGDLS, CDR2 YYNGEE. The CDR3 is CASSVGLAGGYEQFF. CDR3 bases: TGTGCCAGCAGCGTAGGTCTAGCGGGAGGGTATGAGCAGTTCTTC.

The chain's CDR3 is CAWSPGSPYEQYF. The CDR3 coding sequence is TGTGCCTGGAGTCCCGGGAGTCCCTACGAGCAGTACTTC. The J gene is TRBJ2-5, the V gene TRBV30; D is possibly TRBD2 (6 bases). The better agreement between TRBJ2-7 and the DNA end casts doubt on the J call. CDR1 and CDR2 from the germline V gene are GTSNPN and SVGIG (reference sequence). CDR3 length: 13 amino acids.

The CDR3 sequence: CASSSRRGLEAFF. The CDR3 nucleotides read TGTGCCAGCAGTTCCCGCCGCGGGCTGGAGGCTTTCTTT. J is TRBJ1-1 and V is TRBV6-5; D is ambiguous. The germline V gene encodes CDR1 MNHEY and CDR2 SVGAGI. Trimming removed 4 bases from V and 11 bases from J, with 17 bases in between. This CDR3 is 13 amino acids long.

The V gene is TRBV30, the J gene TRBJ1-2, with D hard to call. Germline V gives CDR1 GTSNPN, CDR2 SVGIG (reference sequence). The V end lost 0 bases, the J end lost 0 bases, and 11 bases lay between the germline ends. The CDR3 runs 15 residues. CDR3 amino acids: CAWSVPGPPNYGYTF. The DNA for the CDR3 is TGTGCCTGGAGTGTACCTGGGCCGCCTAACTATGGCTACACCTTC.

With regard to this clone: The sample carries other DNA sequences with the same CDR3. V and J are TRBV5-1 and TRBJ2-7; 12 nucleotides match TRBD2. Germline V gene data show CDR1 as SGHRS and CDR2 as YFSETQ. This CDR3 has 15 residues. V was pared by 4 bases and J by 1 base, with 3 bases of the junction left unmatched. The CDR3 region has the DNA TGCGCCAGCAGCCCTGGACTAGCGGGATCCTACGAGCAGTACTTC. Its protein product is CASSPGLAGSYEQYF.

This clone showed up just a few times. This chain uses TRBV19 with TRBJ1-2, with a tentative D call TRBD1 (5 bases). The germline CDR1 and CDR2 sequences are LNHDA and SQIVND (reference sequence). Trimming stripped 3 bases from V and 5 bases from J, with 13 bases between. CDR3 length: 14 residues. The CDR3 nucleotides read TGTGCCAGTAGTATTGAAACAGGCCTGTATGGCTACACCTTC. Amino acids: CASSIETGLYGYTF.

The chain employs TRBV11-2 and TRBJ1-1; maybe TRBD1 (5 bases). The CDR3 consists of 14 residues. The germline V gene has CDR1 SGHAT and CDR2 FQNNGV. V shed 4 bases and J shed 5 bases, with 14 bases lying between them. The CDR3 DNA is TGTGCCAGCAGCTCGAAGGGGCTTGGTACTGAAGCTTTCTTT. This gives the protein CASSSKGLGTEAFF.